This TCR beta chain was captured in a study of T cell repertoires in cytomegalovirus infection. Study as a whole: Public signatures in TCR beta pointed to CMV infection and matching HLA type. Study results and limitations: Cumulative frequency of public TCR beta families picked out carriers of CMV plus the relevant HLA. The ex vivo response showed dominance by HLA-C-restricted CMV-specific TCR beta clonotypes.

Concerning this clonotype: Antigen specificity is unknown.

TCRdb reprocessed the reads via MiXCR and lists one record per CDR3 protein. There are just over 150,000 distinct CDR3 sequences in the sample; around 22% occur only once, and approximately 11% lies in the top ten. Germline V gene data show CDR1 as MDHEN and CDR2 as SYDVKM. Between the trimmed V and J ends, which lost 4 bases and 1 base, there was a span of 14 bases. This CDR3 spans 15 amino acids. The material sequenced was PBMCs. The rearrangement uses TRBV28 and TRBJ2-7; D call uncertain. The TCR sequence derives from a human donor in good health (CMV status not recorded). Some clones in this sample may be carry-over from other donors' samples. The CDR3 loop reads CASSSPTPSSYEQYF. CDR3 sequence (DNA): TGTGCCAGCAGTTCGCCGACCCCTTCTTCCTACGAGCAGTACTTC.